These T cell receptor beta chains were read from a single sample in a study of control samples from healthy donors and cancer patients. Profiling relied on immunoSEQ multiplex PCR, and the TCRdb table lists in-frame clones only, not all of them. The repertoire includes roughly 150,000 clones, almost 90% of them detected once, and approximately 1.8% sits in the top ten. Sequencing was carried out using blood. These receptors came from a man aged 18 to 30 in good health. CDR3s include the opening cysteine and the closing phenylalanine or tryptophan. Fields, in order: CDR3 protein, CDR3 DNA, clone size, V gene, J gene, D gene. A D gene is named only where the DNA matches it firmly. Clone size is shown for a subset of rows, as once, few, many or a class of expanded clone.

CASSVAPFRDRGSTNYGYTF,TGTGCCAGCAGCGTAGCTCCTTTCCGGGACAGGGGGTCCACTAACTATGGCTACACCTTC,NA,TRBV9,TRBJ1-2,TRBD1
CASSFGPGGTEAFF,TGTGCCAGCAGCTTTGGGCCAGGGGGCACTGAAGCTTTCTTT,NA,TRBV7-2,TRBJ1-1,TRBD1
CASSLVGTSGGSLEQYF,TGTGCCAGCAGCTTAGTCGGGACTAGCGGGGGGTCTCTCGAGCAGTACTTC,NA,TRBV7-2,TRBJ2-7,TRBD2
CASSDPPRGWTEAFF,TGCGCCAGCAGCGACCCGCCGCGGGGGTGGACTGAAGCTTTCTTT,NA,TRBV5-1,TRBJ1-1,NA
CASSFPPYEQYF,TGTGCCAGCAGTTTCCCCCCCTACGAGCAGTACTTC,NA,TRBV28,TRBJ2-7,NA
CASSLRSETGPRNEQFF,TGTGCCAGCAGCTTGCGATCCGAGACAGGGCCCAGGAATGAGCAGTTCTTC,NA,TRBV5-5,TRBJ2-1,TRBD1
CASSSYRAGNTIYF,TGTGCCAGCAGTTCATACAGGGCTGGAAACACCATATATTTT,NA,TRBV6-5,TRBJ1-3,NA
CASSESADTQYF,TGCGCCAGCAGTGAGTCCGCAGATACGCAGTATTTT,once,TRBV10-2,TRBJ2-3,NA
CASSAITEAFF,TGTGCCAGCAGTGCAATCACTGAAGCTTTCTTT,NA,TRBV25-1,TRBJ1-1,NA
CASSQDPVRSYEQYF,TGTGCCAGCAGCCAAGACCCTGTGCGCTCCTACGAGCAGTACTTC,few,TRBV3-1/TRBV3-2,TRBJ2-7,NA
CASSLGTEDTQYF,TGTGCCAGCAGCCTTGGGACCGAGGATACGCAGTATTTT,NA,TRBV5-4,TRBJ2-3,NA
CASSYSNRGLSGYTF,TGTGCCAGCAGTTACTCGAATAGGGGACTTAGTGGCTACACCTTC,NA,TRBV6-5,TRBJ1-2,NA
CAITSRDRDEQYF,TGTGCCATCACCAGCCGGGACAGGGACGAGCAGTACTTC,NA,TRBV7-9,TRBJ2-7,TRBD1
CAWSAPGYGYTF,TGTGCCTGGAGTGCCCCAGGGTACGGCTACACCTTC,once,TRBV30,TRBJ1-2,NA
CASSFKVRVSNEQFF,TGTGCCAGCAGCTTCAAGGTTAGGGTTTCCAATGAGCAGTTCTTC,once,TRBV7-9,TRBJ2-1,NA
CASGPGQGAGEQYF,TGTGCCAGCGGACCGGGACAGGGGGCGGGAGAGCAGTACTTC,NA,TRBV2,TRBJ2-7,TRBD1
CASKRGSYEQYF,TGTGCCAGTAAGCGGGGCTCCTACGAGCAGTACTTC,NA,TRBV28,TRBJ2-7,TRBD2
CASTTRGDRGWSNQPQHF,TGTGCCAGTACCACCAGGGGGGACAGGGGATGGAGCAATCAGCCCCAGCATTTT,NA,TRBV19,TRBJ1-5,TRBD1
CAWSRQTNTEAFF,TGTGCCTGGAGTCGACAGACTAACACTGAAGCTTTCTTT,NA,TRBV30,TRBJ1-1,NA
CATGEGGDFEKLFF,TGTGCCACCGGGGAAGGGGGCGATTTTGAAAAACTGTTTTTT,NA,TRBV15,TRBJ1-4,TRBD1
CASSLSASTEAFF,TGTGCCAGCAGCTTAAGCGCGAGCACTGAAGCTTTCTTT,NA,TRBV7-7,TRBJ1-1,NA
CASRSTGNSPLHF,TGTGCCAGCAGATCAACAGGGAATTCACCCCTCCACTTT,NA,TRBV12-3/TRBV12-4,TRBJ1-6,NA
CASSALQGWDTEAFF,TGCGCCAGCAGCGCGCTACAGGGGTGGGACACTGAAGCTTTCTTT,NA,TRBV5-1,TRBJ1-1,TRBD1
CASSTRGAKNIQYF,TGTGCCAGCTCAACTCGTGGAGCCAAAAACATTCAGTACTTC,few,TRBV18,TRBJ2-4,NA
CASMGPRNTIYF,TGTGCCAGTATGGGCCCAAGAAACACCATATATTTT,NA,TRBV19,TRBJ1-3,NA
CASSQDPPGAYEQYF,TGCGCCAGCAGCCAAGATCCACCAGGGGCCTACGAGCAGTACTTC,NA,TRBV4-3,TRBJ2-7,NA
CASSPEAGGLSYNEQFF,TGTGCCAGCAGCCCAGAAGCGGGGGGGCTTTCCTACAATGAGCAGTTCTTC,NA,TRBV7-3,TRBJ2-1,TRBD2
CASSSLAGFNTGELFF,TGCGCCAGCAGCAGCCTAGCAGGGTTTAACACCGGGGAGCTGTTTTTT,NA,TRBV5-1,TRBJ2-2,NA
CASSPGQAEKQAFF,TGTGCCAGCTCGCCGGGACAGGCAGAGAAACAAGCTTTCTTT,NA,TRBV18,TRBJ1-1,TRBD1
CASSLRQGELFF,TGTGCCAGCAGTTTAAGGCAGGGGGAGCTGTTTTTT,NA,TRBV28,TRBJ2-2,NA
CASAQGGRETQYF,TGTGCCAGTGCGCAGGGTGGTCGAGAGACCCAGTACTTC,NA,TRBV19,TRBJ2-5,NA
CASNTWSSAGNTIYF,TGTGCCAGCAACACCTGGTCGTCGGCTGGAAACACCATATATTTT,once,TRBV28,TRBJ1-3,NA
CASSMGQGMPQRQPQHF,TGTGCCAGCAGCATGGGACAGGGGATGCCGCAGCGTCAGCCCCAGCATTTT,NA,TRBV5-8,TRBJ1-5,TRBD1
CASSEAWTGGPGNTIYF,TGTGCCAGCAGTGAAGCCTGGACAGGGGGCCCTGGAAACACCATATATTTT,few,TRBV6-1,TRBJ1-3,TRBD1
CASSQEHRGNSPLHF,TGCGCCAGCAGCCAAGAGCACAGGGGGAATTCACCCCTCCACTTT,NA,TRBV4-3,TRBJ1-6,TRBD1
CASSFATYNEQFF,TGTGCCAGCAGCTTCGCGACCTACAATGAGCAGTTCTTC,NA,TRBV5-4,TRBJ2-1,NA
CASSPSGARKLFF,TGTGCCAGCAGTCCCTCCGGGGCGCGGAAACTGTTTTTT,NA,TRBV28,TRBJ1-4,NA
CASTQTGHNQPQHF,TGTGCCAGTACCCAGACAGGTCACAATCAGCCCCAGCATTTT,NA,TRBV21-1,TRBJ1-5,NA
CSGRDGNTGELFF,TGCAGCGGCCGGGACGGGAACACCGGGGAGCTGTTTTTT,NA,TRBV29-1,TRBJ2-2,NA
CASSPRDRASLLGYTF,TGCGCCAGCAGCCCCCGGGACAGGGCAAGTCTTCTTGGCTACACCTTC,NA,TRBV5-1,TRBJ1-2,TRBD1
CASSIEGVEAFF,TGTGCCAGTAGTATTGAGGGGGTTGAAGCTTTCTTT,NA,TRBV19,TRBJ1-1,NA
CASSSRRRMAEAFF,TGTGCCAGCAGTTCCCGGAGACGTATGGCTGAAGCTTTCTTT,NA,TRBV6-2/TRBV6-3,TRBJ1-1,NA
CASSFGGEDSPLHF,TGCGCCAGCAGCTTTGGCGGGGAGGATTCACCCCTCCACTTT,NA,TRBV5-1,TRBJ1-6,NA
CASSYSWTETYEQYF,TGTGCCAGCAGTTACTCGTGGACAGAGACCTACGAGCAGTACTTC,NA,TRBV6-5,TRBJ2-7,NA
CAWSAYLRVVDEKLFF,TGTGCCTGGAGTGCCTACCTCAGGGTCGTGGATGAAAAACTGTTTTTT,NA,TRBV30,TRBJ1-4,NA
CASSARDSLMNTEAFF,TGTGCCAGCAGTGCCCGGGACAGCCTCATGAACACTGAAGCTTTCTTT,NA,TRBV6-1,TRBJ1-1,TRBD1
CASSFRDGTYEQYF,TGTGCCAGCAGCTTCCGGGACGGAACCTACGAGCAGTACTTC,NA,TRBV7-2,TRBJ2-7,NA
CASSLQDRYNSPLHF,TGTGCCAGCAGTTTACAGGACCGCTATAATTCACCCCTCCACTTT,NA,TRBV6-1,TRBJ1-6,NA
CASSPLAGGDNEKLFF,TGTGCCAGCTCACCCCTCGCGGGGGGCGATAATGAAAAACTGTTTTTT,NA,TRBV18,TRBJ1-4,NA
CASSKEGRTQYF,TGTGCCAGCAGCAAGGAGGGGCGTACGCAGTATTTT,NA,TRBV7-8,TRBJ2-3,NA